This T cell receptor beta chain is from a study of cytomegalovirus exposure and HLA in healthy donors. Study outcomes and limitations: One variant, a missense change in DCLRE1C, was linked in a later analysis to TCR beta V- and J-gene trimming.

With respect to this clone: The antigen remains unidentified.

PCR involved 60 Vbeta and 13 Jbeta primers. Clones were sequenced by immunoSEQ multiplex PCR, and TCRdb holds only the in-frame ones, with some missing. The profile shows roughly 190,000 clones, roughly 74% of them singletons. The sample consisted of PBMCs. The TCR was taken from a woman in her 30s in good health and CMV-seropositive.

CDR3 sequence (DNA): TGTGCCAGCAGATACAGGGGGCCCGATCAGCCCCAGCATTTT. Amino acids: CASRYRGPDQPQHF. This sequence joins TRBV25-1 and TRBJ1-5; TRBD1 aligns across 9 bases. The germline V gene encodes CDR1 MGHDK and CDR2 SYGVNS. CDR3 length equals 14 residues. V shed 6 bases and J 5 bases; nucleotides not matched to a gene: 5.